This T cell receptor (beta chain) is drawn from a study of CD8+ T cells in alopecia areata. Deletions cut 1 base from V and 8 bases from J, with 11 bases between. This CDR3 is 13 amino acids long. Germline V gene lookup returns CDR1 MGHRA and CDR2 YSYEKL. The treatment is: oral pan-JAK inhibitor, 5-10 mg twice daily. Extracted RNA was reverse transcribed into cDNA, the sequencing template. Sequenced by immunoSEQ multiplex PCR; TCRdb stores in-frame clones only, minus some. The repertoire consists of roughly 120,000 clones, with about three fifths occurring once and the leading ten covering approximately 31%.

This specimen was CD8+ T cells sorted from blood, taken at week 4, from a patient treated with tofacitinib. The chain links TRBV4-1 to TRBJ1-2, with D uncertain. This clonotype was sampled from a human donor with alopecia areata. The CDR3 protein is CASSQALAEGYTF. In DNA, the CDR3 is TGCGCCAGCAGCCAAGCGTTGGCAGAAGGCTACACCTTC.